The present entry profiles one T cell receptor beta chain with its context. The data were obtained in a study of shared T cell receptors in the human thymus. The data were produced by immunoSEQ multiplex PCR, yet TCRdb's version contains in-frame clones alone and is incomplete. This table has 700,000 to 750,000 clones, around 85% appearing once. Germline V gene data show CDR1 as MNHNS and CDR2 as SASEGT. Trimming shortened V by 0 bases and J by 0 bases, and 17 bases separated the two germline ends. This CDR3 has 18 residues. The same data also went into a second study, on human thymus T cells. That source notes: Thymus pieces cut out during corrective heart surgery were the tissue that was used. Across thymic and blood repertoires, the usage of V and J genes appeared to be biased. Unrelated individuals reportedly shared highly overlapping thymic TCR repertoires.

The chain is built from TRBV6-1 and TRBJ1-2; a possible D gene is TRBD1 (5 bases). The material sequenced was thymocytes. This TCR was recovered from a girl under three years old with a congenital heart defect. CDR3 nucleotides: TGTGCCAGCAGTGAAGCCCTGTACGGGGGAATCACTAACTATGGCTACACCTTC. Its translation: CASSEALYGGITNYGYTF.